This T cell receptor beta chain was sequenced for a study of blood T cell repertoires in COVID-19. The data were produced by immunoSEQ multiplex PCR, yet TCRdb's version contains in-frame clones alone and is incomplete. The table shows under 300,000 clones, with about 85% occurring only once. This CDR3 is built from 13 residues. Germline lookup yields CDR1 SGHAT and CDR2 FQNNGV. The V and J ends lost 5 bases and 6 bases respectively, with 13 bases between them. The source material was PBMCs or T cells enriched from blood (not recorded which). The source is a woman under 40 with acute COVID-19. The rearrangement uses TRBV11-2 and TRBJ1-1; a possible D gene is TRBD1 (6 bases). CDR3 amino acids: CASSPTHRAEAFF. The DNA of the CDR3 is TGTGCCAGCAGCCCCACCCACAGGGCTGAAGCTTTCTTT.